Presented here are 23 T cell receptor beta chains from one specimen sequenced in a study of spatial heterogeneity in lung cancer. TCRdb ran MiXCR on the 5' RACE reads and lists one entry per CDR3 protein. Here the sample spans some 100,000 distinct CDR3 sequences, 12% being singletons. Time point: sample taken at primary tumor resection. Specimen: PBMCs, collected at surgery. These receptors all stem from a male donor with early-stage non-small cell lung cancer.

V usage is TRBV7-3 and J usage is TRBJ2-2, with no clear D. CDR3 length equals 15 residues. V was shortened by 0 bases and J by 0 bases, with 5 bases between the two germline ends. The germline gives CDR1 SGHTA, CDR2 FQGTGA. CDR3 bases: TGTGCCAGCAGCTTAACGGGCACGAACACCGGGGAGCTGTTTTTT. It translates to CASSLTGTNTGELFF.

This clonotype was observed a handful of times. The V and J genes are TRBV30 and TRBJ2-7, with D perhaps TRBD2 (6 bases). V shed 1 base and J shed 0 bases, with 19 bases lying between them. Germline V gene lookup returns CDR1 GTSNPN and CDR2 SVGIG (reference sequence). This CDR3 region has 17 residues. The CDR3 spells CAWSAQPGTYSSYEQYF. CDR3 nucleotides: TGTGCCTGGAGTGCTCAACCCGGGACTTATAGCTCCTACGAGCAGTACTTC. Together with reference TRBV30 and TRBJ2-7, the CDR3 gives the full variable domain: SQTIHQWPATLVQPVGSPLSLECTVEGTSNPNLYWYRQAAGRGLQLLFYSVGIGQISSEVPQNLSASRPQDRQFILSSKKLLLSDSGFYLCAWSAQPGTYSSYEQYFGPGTRLTVT.

The CDR3 sequence: CSARGQGLRNQPQHF. CDR3 nucleotide sequence: TGCAGTGCTAGAGGTCAGGGGCTGCGGAATCAGCCCCAGCATTTT. The V call is TRBV20-1, the J call TRBJ1-5, with D perhaps TRBD1 (6 bases). The germline V gene has CDR1 DFQATT and CDR2 SNEGSKA (reference sequence). This CDR3 has 15 amino acids. V was pared by 1 base and J by 4 bases, with 14 bases between.

V usage is TRBV29-1 and J usage is TRBJ2-1, with a possible D match to TRBD2 (5 bases). The CDR3 runs to 14 residues. Trimming removed 3 bases at V and 0 bases at J, with 9 bases between. CDR1 SQVTM and CDR2 ANQGSEA come from the germline V gene. The chain's CDR3 is CSVEGAGSYNEQFF. DNA for the CDR3: TGCAGCGTTGAGGGAGCAGGCTCCTACAATGAGCAGTTCTTC.

This clonotype was observed many times. The CDR3 DNA follows: TGTGCCAGTGGGTTGTACAATGAGCAGTTCTTC. Residues: CASGLYNEQFF. The chain employs TRBV28 and TRBJ2-1; D ambiguous. CDR1 and CDR2 from the germline V gene are MDHEN and SYDVKM. The CDR3 runs 11 residues. Trimming removed 9 bases from V and 4 bases from J, with 7 bases in between.

This clonotype appeared a few times. J is TRBJ1-6 and V is TRBV3-1; no definite D call. The germline V gene has CDR1 LGHDT and CDR2 YNNKEL (reference sequence). V lost 1 base, J lost 7 bases, and 11 bases lay in between. This CDR3 comprises 15 residues. The CDR3 spells CASSQGYISNSPLHF. DNA of the CDR3: TGTGCCAGCAGCCAAGGATACATATCAAATTCACCCCTCCACTTT.

This clonotype was detected a few times. The chain couples TRBV4-3 to TRBJ2-3, with D hard to call. The V end was cut by 4 bases, the J end by 0 bases, with 8 bases between. The germline V gene has CDR1 LGHNA and CDR2 YSLEER. CDR3 length: 14 amino acids. CDR3 region: CASSLDTSTDTQYF. The CDR3, as DNA: TGCGCCAGCAGCCTCGACACGAGCACAGATACGCAGTATTTT.

The chain uses TRBV7-9 and TRBJ1-1, with D uncertain. Trimming took off 0 bases at V and 2 bases at J, with 7 bases between the two ends. Germline CDR1 SEHNR, CDR2 FQNEAQ (reference sequence). The CDR3 sequence is 14 residues long. The CDR3 DNA sequence: TGTGCCAGCAGCTTAGCTAGACAAAACACTGAAGCTTTCTTT. This gives the protein CASSLARQNTEAFF.

Points on this clonotype: This may be a read error, as it is one base from a much larger clone. The chain couples TRBV10-3 to TRBJ1-1; 8 nucleotides match TRBD1. The CDR3 consists of 14 residues. The germline gives CDR1 ENHRY, CDR2 SYGVKD. Losses at the gene ends were 7 bases for V and 4 bases for J; bases not matched to a gene: 8. The CDR3 sequence: CAITRTGRVTEAFF. In DNA, the CDR3 is TGTGCCATCACCAGGACAGGGCGCGTCACTGAAGCTTTCTTT.

This clonotype has only a few counts. The chain links TRBV6-2 or TRBV6-3 to TRBJ2-5; TRBD1 agrees at 7 bases. J was trimmed by 1 base and V by 5 bases; bases with no gene match: 4. Germline values: CDR1 MNHEY, CDR2 SVGEGT. The CDR3 consists of 14 residues. The DNA for the CDR3 is TGTGCCAGCAGTGGGAACAGGGGCCAAGAGACCCAGTACTTC. Encoded protein: CASSGNRGQETQYF.

This clonotype was seen only once. This chain links TRBV11-1 with TRBJ2-1, with D maybe TRBD2 (6 bases). Trimming cost V 2 bases and J 7 bases, with 15 bases left between them. The germline V gene has CDR1 SGHAT and CDR2 FQDESV (reference sequence). The CDR3 contains 15 residues. CDR3 in amino acids: CASSLPGTQRNEQFF. In DNA, the CDR3 is TGTGCCAGCAGCTTACCCGGGACTCAAAGGAATGAGCAGTTCTTC.

V and J are TRBV5-1 and TRBJ2-5; 10 nucleotides match TRBD2. Unmatched junction bases numbered 5, after V lost 0 bases and J lost 3 bases. Germline loops: CDR1 SGHRS, CDR2 YFSETQ. This CDR3 is built from 16 residues. The CDR3 nucleotides read TGCGCCAGCAGCTTGGTGCGAGCGGGAGGGAAAGAGACCCAGTACTTC. Protein: CASSLVRAGGKETQYF.

The chain combines TRBV7-3 with TRBJ2-1; a weak D match, TRBD2 (5 bases). CDR3 length equals 14 residues. The V end lost 2 bases, the J end lost 4 bases, and 9 bases lay between the germline ends. Germline CDR1 and CDR2: SGHTA and FQGTGA. The CDR3 protein is CASSLLGLYNEQFF. The CDR3 region has the DNA TGTGCCAGCAGCTTACTCGGACTGTACAATGAGCAGTTCTTC.

The chain uses TRBV18 and TRBJ2-1; D possibly uses TRBD1 or TRBD2 (6 bases each). V was trimmed by 6 bases and J by 6 bases, leaving 15 bases between them. The CDR3 has 14 amino acids. Germline V CDR1 and CDR2: KGHSH, LQKENI. The CDR3: CASSPGRGPNEQFF. The CDR3 DNA sequence: TGTGCCAGCTCTCCGGGACGGGGGCCCAATGAGCAGTTCTTC.

There are many counts of this clonotype. V gene TRBV30 combines with J gene TRBJ2-7; D tentatively reads TRBD1 or TRBD2 (5 bases each). Germline V gene data show CDR1 as GTSNPN and CDR2 as SVGIG (reference sequence). There are 16 residues in the CDR3. V was shortened by 1 base and J by 7 bases, with 23 bases between the two germline ends. CDR3 sequence reads: CAWSATTRDRAREQYF. Written as DNA, the CDR3 is TGTGCCTGGAGTGCAACCACTCGGGACCGAGCTCGGGAGCAGTACTTC.

The J gene is TRBJ1-1, the V gene TRBV7-6, with D possibly TRBD1 on 6 matching bases. The germline gives CDR1 SGHVS, CDR2 FNYEAQ. The CDR3 runs 14 residues. V was clipped by 5 bases and J by 3 bases, with 13 bases between them. The CDR3 loop is CASSPRQGYTEAFF. CDR3 sequence (DNA): TGTGCCAGCAGCCCGCGGCAGGGGTACACTGAAGCTTTCTTT.

This clonotype was found a few times. The genes are TRBV5-5 and TRBJ1-6; the D is unclear. The V end lost 5 bases, the J end lost 1 base, and 10 bases lay between the germline ends. Germline V CDR1 and CDR2: SGHKS, YYEKEE (reference sequence). The CDR3 extends over 15 amino acids. In DNA, the CDR3 is TGTGCCAGCAGTCAAGCCGGTTCCTATAATTCACCCCTCCACTTT. Encoded protein: CASSQAGSYNSPLHF.

This clonotype was seen more than once but under ten times. V and J are TRBV6-5 and TRBJ2-7; D is unresolved. V was clipped by 5 bases and J by 8 bases, with 13 bases between them. The CDR3 has 12 residues. CDR1 and CDR2 from the germline V gene are MNHEY and SVGAGI. Here the CDR3 DNA reads TGTGCCAGCAGTGGCCGCGTCAGCCAGCAGTACTTC. Amino acid sequence: CASSGRVSQQYF.

J is TRBJ1-6 and V is TRBV6-1; D call uncertain. The CDR3 has 13 amino acids. V lost 6 bases to trimming and J lost 7 bases, with 10 bases between them. Germline CDR1 and CDR2: MNHNS and SASEGT. The CDR3 bases are TGTGCCAGCAGGGTCGACGGGAATTCACCCCTCCACTTT. This codes for CASRVDGNSPLHF.

The chain is built from TRBV7-2 and TRBJ2-3; D gene unclear. Trimming pared 3 bases from V and 4 bases from J, leaving 11 bases between. The CDR3 is made up of 14 amino acids. Germline values: CDR1 SGHTA, CDR2 FQGNSA. Here the CDR3 DNA reads TGTGCCAGCAGCTTCCGAGCAGCTTCAGATACGCAGTATTTT. Translation: CASSFRAASDTQYF.

The V gene is TRBV11-2, the J gene TRBJ1-2; D unresolved. Germline CDR1 and CDR2: SGHAT and FQNNGV. V was shortened by 5 bases and J by 4 bases, with 17 bases between the two germline ends. The CDR3 spans 15 residues. The CDR3 bases are TGTGCCAGCAGCCGTAATTCCGGGGTTGGCTATGGCTACACCTTC. This gives the protein CASSRNSGVGYGYTF.

This clonotype was found a few times. V usage is TRBV5-1 and J usage is TRBJ1-2, with a tentative D call TRBD1 (5 bases). From germline, CDR1 is SGHRS and CDR2 YFSETQ. V dropped 0 bases and J dropped 7 bases, with 10 bases sitting between them. This CDR3 has 13 residues. The CDR3 nucleotides are TGCGCCAGCAGCTTGGAAGCGGGGCCTGGCTACACCTTC. Protein product: CASSLEAGPGYTF. Drawing the rest from reference TRBV5-1 and TRBJ1-2, the complete variable domain is KAGVTQTPRYLIKTRGQQVTLSCSPISGHRSVSWYQQTPGQGLQFLFEYFSETQRNKGNFPGRFSGRQFSNSRSEMNVSTLELGDSALYLCASSLEAGPGYTFGSGTRLTVV.

The chain joins TRBV4-1 to TRBJ2-7, with TRBD1 matching 8 bases. This CDR3 is 15 amino acids long. CDR1 and CDR2 from the germline V gene are MGHRA and YSYEKL. V lost 2 bases, J lost 2 bases, and 5 bases stayed unmatched. CDR3: CASSQIDRGPYEQYF. CDR3 sequence (DNA): TGCGCCAGCAGCCAAATAGACAGGGGACCCTACGAGCAGTACTTC.